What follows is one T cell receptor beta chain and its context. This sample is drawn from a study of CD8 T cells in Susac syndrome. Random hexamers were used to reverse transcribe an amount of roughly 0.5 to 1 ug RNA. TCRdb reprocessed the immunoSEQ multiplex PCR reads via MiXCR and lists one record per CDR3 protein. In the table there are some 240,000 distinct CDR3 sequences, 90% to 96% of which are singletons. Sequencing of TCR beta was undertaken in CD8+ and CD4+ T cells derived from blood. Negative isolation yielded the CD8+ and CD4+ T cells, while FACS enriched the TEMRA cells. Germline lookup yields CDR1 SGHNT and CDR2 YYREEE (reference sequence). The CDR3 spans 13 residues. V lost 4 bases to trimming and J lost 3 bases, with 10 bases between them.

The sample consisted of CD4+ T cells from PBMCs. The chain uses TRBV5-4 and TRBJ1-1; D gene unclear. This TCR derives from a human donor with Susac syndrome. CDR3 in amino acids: CASSHQVDTEAFF. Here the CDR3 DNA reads TGTGCCAGCAGCCACCAGGTGGACACTGAAGCTTTCTTT. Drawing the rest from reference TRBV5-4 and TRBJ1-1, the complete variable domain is ETGVTQSPTHLIKTRGQQVTLRCSSQSGHNTVSWYQQALGQGPQFIFQYYREEENGRGNFPPRFSGLQFPNYSSELNVNALELDDSALYLCASSHQVDTEAFFGQGTRLTVV.